The T cell receptor beta chain under discussion was sequenced for a study of OX40 agonist ivuxolimab in advanced cancers. Study summary: A male proportion of 82.7% was recorded, with mean age 60 years and range roughly 20 to 85.

Study results and caveats: Expanded clones were, on average, more numerous in CD8+ T cells than in CD4+.

Some clones are missing from TCRdb's copy, which holds only in-frame ones; the method was immunoSEQ multiplex PCR. The profile covers approximately 43,000 clones, with 70% to 90% appearing a single time and roughly 0.58% taken by the ten largest. About this clone: The antigen is unknown.

The TCR was taken from an adult with an advanced solid tumor such as melanoma, head and neck, liver or kidney cancer. The sample in question was CD4+ or CD8+ T cells sorted from blood, obtained in a trial of the OX40 agonist ivuxolimab.

As DNA, the CDR3 is TGTGCCAGCAGCGTTGGGGCAGGCCTACAAGAGACCCAGTACTTC. Translation gives CASSVGAGLQETQYF. The chain has TRBV7-2 and TRBJ2-5; a weak D match, TRBD1 (5 bases). The ends were cut back, 5 bases at V and 2 bases at J, with 15 bases in the middle. The CDR3 is 15 amino acids. The germline V gene encodes CDR1 SGHTA and CDR2 FQGNSA.